This TCR beta chain derives from a study of CD8+ T cells in alopecia areata. The ends were cut back, 2 bases at V and 1 base at J, with 9 bases in the middle. The V gene's germline CDR1 is FNHDT and CDR2 SITEND (reference sequence). This CDR3 region has 15 residues. As concerns this clone: Gene labels here are mouse ones. The read falls 4 residues short of the CDR3 end, and the missing part is taken from the germline J gene.

cDNA prepared by RNA extraction and subsequent reverse transcription served as the template for sequencing. Data came from immunoSEQ multiplex PCR; TCRdb stores just in-frame clones and leaves some out. The table lists more than 90,000 clones, with no singletons. The specimen sequenced was lesional skin. The chain links TRBV19 to TRBJ2-2; D uncertain. The origin of this receptor is a C3H/HeJ mouse with alopecia areata. The MHC haplotype of the strain is H2-k. The sequenced CDR3 bases are TGTGCCAGCAGTATTACAGCCTTAAACACCGGG. Residues: CASSITALNTG. Given in full, the CDR3 is CASSITALNTGQLYF.